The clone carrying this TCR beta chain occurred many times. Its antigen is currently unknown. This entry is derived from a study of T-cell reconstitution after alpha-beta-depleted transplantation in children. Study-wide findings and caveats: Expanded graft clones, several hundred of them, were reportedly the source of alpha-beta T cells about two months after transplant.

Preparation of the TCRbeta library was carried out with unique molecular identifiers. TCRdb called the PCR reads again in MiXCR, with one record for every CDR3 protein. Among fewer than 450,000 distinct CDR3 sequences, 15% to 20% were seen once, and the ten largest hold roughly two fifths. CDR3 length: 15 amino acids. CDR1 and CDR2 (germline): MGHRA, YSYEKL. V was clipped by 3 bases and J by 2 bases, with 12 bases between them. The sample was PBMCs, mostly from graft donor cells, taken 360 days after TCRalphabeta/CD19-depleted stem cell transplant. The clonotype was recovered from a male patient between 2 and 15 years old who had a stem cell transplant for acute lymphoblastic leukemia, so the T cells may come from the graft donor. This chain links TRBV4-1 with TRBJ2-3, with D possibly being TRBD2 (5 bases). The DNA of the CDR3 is TGCGCCAGCAGCCACGGGGTGGTTACCACAGATACGCAGTATTTT. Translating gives CASSHGVVTTDTQYF.